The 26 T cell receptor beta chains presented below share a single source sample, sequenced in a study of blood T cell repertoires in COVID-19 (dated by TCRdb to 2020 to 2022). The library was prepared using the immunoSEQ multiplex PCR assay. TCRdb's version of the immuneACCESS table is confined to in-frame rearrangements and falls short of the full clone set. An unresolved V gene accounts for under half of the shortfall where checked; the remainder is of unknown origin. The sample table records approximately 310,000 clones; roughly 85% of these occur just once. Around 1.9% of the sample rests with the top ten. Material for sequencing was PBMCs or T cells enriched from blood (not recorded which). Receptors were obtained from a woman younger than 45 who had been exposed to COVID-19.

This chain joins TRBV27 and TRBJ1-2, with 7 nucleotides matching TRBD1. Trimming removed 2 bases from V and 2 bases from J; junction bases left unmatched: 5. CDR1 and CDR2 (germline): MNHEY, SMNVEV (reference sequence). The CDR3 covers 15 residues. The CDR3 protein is CASSLHRGTNYGYTF. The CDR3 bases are TGTGCCAGCAGTTTACACAGGGGAACCAACTATGGCTACACCTTC.

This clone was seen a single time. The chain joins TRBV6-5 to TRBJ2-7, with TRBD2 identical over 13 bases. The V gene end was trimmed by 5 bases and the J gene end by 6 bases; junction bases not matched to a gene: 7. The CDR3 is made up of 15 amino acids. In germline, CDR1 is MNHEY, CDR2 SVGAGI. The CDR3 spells CASSTTSGGAGEQYF. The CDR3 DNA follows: TGTGCCAGCAGTACAACTAGCGGGGGGGCAGGCGAGCAGTACTTC.

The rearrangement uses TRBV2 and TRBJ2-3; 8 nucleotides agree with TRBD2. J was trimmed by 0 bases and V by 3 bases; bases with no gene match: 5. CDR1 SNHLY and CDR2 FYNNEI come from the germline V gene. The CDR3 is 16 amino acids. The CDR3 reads CASSDWASGSTDTQYF. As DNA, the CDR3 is TGTGCCAGCAGTGATTGGGCTAGCGGGAGCACAGATACGCAGTATTTT.

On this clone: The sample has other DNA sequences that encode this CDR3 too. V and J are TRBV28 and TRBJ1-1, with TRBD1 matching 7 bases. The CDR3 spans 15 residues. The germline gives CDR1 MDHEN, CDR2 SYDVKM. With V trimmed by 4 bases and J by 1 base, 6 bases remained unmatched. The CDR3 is CASSSGQTGNTEAFF. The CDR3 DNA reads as TGTGCCAGCAGTTCGGGACAGACCGGGAACACTGAAGCTTTCTTT.

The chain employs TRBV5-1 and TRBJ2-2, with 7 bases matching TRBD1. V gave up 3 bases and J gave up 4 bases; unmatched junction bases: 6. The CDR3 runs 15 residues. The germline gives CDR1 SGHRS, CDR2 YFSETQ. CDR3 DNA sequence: TGCGCCAGCAGCTCAGGACAGGTTCTCACCGGGGAGCTGTTTTTT. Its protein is CASSSGQVLTGELFF.

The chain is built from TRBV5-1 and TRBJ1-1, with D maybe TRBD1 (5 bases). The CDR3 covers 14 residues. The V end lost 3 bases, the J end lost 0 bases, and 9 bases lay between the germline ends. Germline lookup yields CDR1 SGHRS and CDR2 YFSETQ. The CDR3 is CASSSVQVNTEAFF. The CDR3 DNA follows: TGCGCCAGCAGCTCGGTACAGGTGAACACTGAAGCTTTCTTT.

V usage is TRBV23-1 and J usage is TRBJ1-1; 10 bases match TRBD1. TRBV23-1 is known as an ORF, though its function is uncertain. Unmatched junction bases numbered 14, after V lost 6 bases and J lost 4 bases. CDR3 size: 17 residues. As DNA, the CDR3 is TGCGCCAGCAGCCGTAGGGGGACAGGGGTCGGGTGCACTGAAGCTTTCTTT. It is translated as CASSRRGTGVGCTEAFF.

The CDR3 DNA sequence: TGTGCCTTCCAGGGGGATTATAATTCACCCCTCCACTTT. Encoded protein: CAFQGDYNSPLHF. The rearrangement joins TRBV30 to TRBJ1-6, with 7 bases fitting TRBD1. V lost 7 bases and J lost 4; bases outside the gene matches: 4. Per germline, CDR1 GTSNPN and CDR2 SVGIG (reference sequence). The CDR3 extends over 13 amino acids.

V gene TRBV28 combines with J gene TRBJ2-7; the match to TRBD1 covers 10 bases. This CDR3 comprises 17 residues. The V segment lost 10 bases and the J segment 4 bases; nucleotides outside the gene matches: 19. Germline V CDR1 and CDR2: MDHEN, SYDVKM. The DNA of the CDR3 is TGTGCCACCACTTCTACCGGGACAGGGGATGGGGGATACGAGCAGTACTTC. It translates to CATTSTGTGDGGYEQYF.

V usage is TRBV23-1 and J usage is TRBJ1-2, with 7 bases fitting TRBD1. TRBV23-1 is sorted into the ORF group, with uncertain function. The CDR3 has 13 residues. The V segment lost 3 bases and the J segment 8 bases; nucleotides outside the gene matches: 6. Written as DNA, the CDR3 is TGCGCCAGCAGTCACGGAGGGGGCGACGGCTACACCTTC. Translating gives CASSHGGGDGYTF.

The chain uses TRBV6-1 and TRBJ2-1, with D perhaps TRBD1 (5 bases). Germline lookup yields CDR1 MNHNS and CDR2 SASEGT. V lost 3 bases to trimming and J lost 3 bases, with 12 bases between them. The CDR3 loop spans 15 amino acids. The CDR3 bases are TGTGCCAGCAGTGAGGACACCCACCACTACAATGAGCAGTTCTTC. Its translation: CASSEDTHHYNEQFF.

The CDR3: CASRPGQTLYGYTF. CDR3 coding DNA: TGTGCCAGTCGACCCGGACAGACGTTATATGGCTACACCTTC. The chain carries TRBV28 and TRBJ1-2; D is perhaps TRBD1 (6 bases). V was trimmed by 9 bases and J by 5 bases, leaving 19 bases between them. CDR1 and CDR2 from the germline V gene are MDHEN and SYDVKM. The CDR3 sequence is 14 residues long.

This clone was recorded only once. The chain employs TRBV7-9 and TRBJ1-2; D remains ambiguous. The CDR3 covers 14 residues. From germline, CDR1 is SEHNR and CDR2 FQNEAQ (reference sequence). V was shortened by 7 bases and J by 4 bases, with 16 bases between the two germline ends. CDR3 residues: CASNDEDLSYGYTF. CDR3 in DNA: TGTGCCAGCAACGACGAAGACTTATCCTATGGCTACACCTTC.

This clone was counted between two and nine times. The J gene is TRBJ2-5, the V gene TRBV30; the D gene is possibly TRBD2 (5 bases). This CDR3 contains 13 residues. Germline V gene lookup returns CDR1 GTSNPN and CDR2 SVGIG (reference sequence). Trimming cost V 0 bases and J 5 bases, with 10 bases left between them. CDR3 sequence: CAWSVRGRETQYF. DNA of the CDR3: TGTGCCTGGAGTGTACGGGGTCGGGAGACCCAGTACTTC.

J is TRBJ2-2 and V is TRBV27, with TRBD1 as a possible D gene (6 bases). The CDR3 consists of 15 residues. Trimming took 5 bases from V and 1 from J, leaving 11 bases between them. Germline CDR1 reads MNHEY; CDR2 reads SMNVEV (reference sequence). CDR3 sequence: CASSPGQMNTGELFF. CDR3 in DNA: TGTGCCAGCAGTCCTGGACAGATGAACACCGGGGAGCTGTTTTTT.

CDR3 residues: CASSIRQANTEAFF. As DNA, the CDR3 is TGTGCCAGTAGTATCCGACAGGCGAACACTGAAGCTTTCTTT. The chain has TRBV19 and TRBJ1-1; weak D call: TRBD1 (6 bases). The ends were cut back, 3 bases at V and 1 base at J, with 9 bases in the middle. CDR1 is LNHDA, CDR2 SQIVND, per germline (reference sequence). This CDR3 spans 14 amino acids.

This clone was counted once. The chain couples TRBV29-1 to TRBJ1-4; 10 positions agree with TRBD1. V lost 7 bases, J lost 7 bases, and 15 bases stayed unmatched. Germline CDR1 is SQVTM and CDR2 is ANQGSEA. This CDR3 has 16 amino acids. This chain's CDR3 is CSANQGFGTGVEKLFF. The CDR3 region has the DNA TGCAGCGCCAACCAGGGGTTCGGGACAGGGGTTGAAAAACTGTTTTTT.

The CDR3 nucleotides read TGTGCCAGCAGTGTCGCCACAGGGGCACGCACGGCTGGCTACACCTTC. Translating it yields CASSVATGARTAGYTF. The chain couples TRBV6-1 to TRBJ1-2, with TRBD1 identical over 7 bases. CDR3 length: 16 amino acids. J was trimmed by 7 bases and V by 4 bases; bases with no gene match: 15. Germline values: CDR1 MNHNS, CDR2 SASEGT.

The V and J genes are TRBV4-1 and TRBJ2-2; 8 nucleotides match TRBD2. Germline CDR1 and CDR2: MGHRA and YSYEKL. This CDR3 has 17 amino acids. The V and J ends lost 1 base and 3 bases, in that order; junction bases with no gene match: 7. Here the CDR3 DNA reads TGCGCCAGCAGCCAAGGTCCCCCTAGCGGGTACACCGGGGAGCTGTTTTTT. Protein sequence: CASSQGPPSGYTGELFF.

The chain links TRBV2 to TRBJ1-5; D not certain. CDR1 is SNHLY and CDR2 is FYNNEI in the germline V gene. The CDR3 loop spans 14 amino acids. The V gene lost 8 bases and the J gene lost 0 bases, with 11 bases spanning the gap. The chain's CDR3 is CASGLTHSNQPQHF. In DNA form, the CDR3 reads TGTGCCAGCGGACTGACGCATAGCAATCAGCCCCAGCATTTT.

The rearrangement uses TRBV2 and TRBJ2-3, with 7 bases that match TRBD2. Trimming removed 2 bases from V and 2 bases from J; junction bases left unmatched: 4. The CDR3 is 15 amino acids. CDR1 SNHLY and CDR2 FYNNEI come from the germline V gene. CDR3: CASSELGLHTDTQYF. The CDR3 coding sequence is TGTGCCAGCAGTGAACTGGGACTACACACAGATACGCAGTATTTT.

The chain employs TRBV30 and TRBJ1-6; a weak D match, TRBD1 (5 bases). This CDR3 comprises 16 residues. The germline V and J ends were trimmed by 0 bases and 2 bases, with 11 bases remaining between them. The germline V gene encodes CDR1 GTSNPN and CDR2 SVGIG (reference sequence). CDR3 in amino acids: CAWSVGALAYNSPLHF. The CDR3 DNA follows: TGTGCCTGGAGTGTTGGGGCCCTAGCCTATAATTCACCCCTCCACTTT.

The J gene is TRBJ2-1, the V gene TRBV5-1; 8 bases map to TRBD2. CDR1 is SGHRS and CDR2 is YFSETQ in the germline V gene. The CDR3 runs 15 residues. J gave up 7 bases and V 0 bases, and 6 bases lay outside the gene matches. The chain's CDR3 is CASSLVSGGVNEQFF. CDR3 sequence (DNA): TGCGCCAGCAGCTTGGTCAGCGGGGGAGTGAATGAGCAGTTCTTC.

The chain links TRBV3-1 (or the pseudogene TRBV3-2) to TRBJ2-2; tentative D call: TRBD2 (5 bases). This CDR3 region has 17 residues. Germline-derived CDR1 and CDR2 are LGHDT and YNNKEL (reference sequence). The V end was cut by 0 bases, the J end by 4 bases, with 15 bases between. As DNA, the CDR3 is TGTGCCAGCAGCCAAGATGTTGCAGCGGACCTCACCGGGGAGCTGTTTTTT. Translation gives CASSQDVAADLTGELFF.

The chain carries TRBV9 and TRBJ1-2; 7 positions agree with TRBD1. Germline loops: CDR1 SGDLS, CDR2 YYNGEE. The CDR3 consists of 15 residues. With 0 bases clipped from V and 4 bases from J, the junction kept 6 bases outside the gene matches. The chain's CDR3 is CASSVGSSGGYGYTF. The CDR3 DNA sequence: TGTGCCAGCAGCGTAGGGTCTTCAGGGGGCTATGGCTACACCTTC.

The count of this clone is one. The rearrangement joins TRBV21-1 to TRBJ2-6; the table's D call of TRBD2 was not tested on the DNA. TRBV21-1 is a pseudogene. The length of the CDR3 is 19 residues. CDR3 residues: CASSKLSSGGTSGANVLTF. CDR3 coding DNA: TGTGCCAGCAGCAAGCTTTCTAGCGGGGGGACTTCTGGGGCCAACGTCCTGACTTTC.